This T cell receptor (beta chain) was captured in a study of cytomegalovirus exposure and HLA in healthy donors. At the level of the study: The roughly 670 first-cohort repertoires and the 95 to 150 validation repertoires shared the same platform, a later analysis reported. Study observations and caveats: There were a few CMV-associated chains whose specificity for CMV antigens was confirmed in vitro.

The method was immunoSEQ multiplex PCR; TCRdb's version includes in-frame clones alone and lacks a portion of them. The repertoire holds under 200,000 clones, with less than 95% as singletons. This CDR3 spans 15 amino acids. Germline assignment: CDR1 MDHEN and CDR2 SYDVKM. V dropped 3 bases and J dropped 6; count of bases not matched to a gene: 8. On this clone itself: The antigen remains unidentified.

The TCR comes from a woman younger than 30 in good health and CMV-seropositive. V is TRBV28 and J is TRBJ1-5; 7 positions agree with TRBD1. The specimen sequenced was PBMCs. The CDR3 nucleotides are TGTGCCAGCAGTTTTGAACAGGGGCCGATTCAGCCCCAGCATTTT. It codes for CASSFEQGPIQPQHF.